The sequence of this T cell receptor (beta chain) was determined in a study of CD8+ T cells in alopecia areata. Germline V gives CDR1 MNHNY, CDR2 SVGAGI (reference sequence). V was clipped by 10 bases and J by 5 bases, with 17 bases between them. The CDR3 covers 13 residues. As to treatment: oral pan-JAK inhibitor, 5-10 mg twice daily. cDNA reverse transcribed from extracted RNA served as the sequencing template. The data were produced by immunoSEQ multiplex PCR, yet TCRdb's version contains in-frame clones alone and is incomplete. The sample holds under 150,000 clones, over 60% seen once. Broader study findings: With just one nonresponder, it is still uncertain whether baseline CD8+ expansion relates to response. For patients receiving tofacitinib, scalp clonality and expanded CD8+ clones among the top 100 significantly decreased.

Only a few counts were recorded for this clone. Its antigen is not identified. The chain is built from TRBV6-6 and TRBJ2-5; a possible D gene is TRBD1 (6 bases). The TCR was taken from a human donor with alopecia areata. This sample comprised CD4+ T cells sorted from blood, obtained at week 4, from a patient treated with tofacitinib. Here the CDR3 DNA reads TGTGCCACCAGACACAGGGCCGGGGAGACCCAGTACTTC. As protein: CATRHRAGETQYF.